These 14 T cell receptor beta chains were sequenced from one sample in a study of shared clonotypes between healthy human individuals. Some clones are missing from TCRdb's copy, which holds only in-frame ones; the method was immunoSEQ multiplex PCR. The sample carries around 2.1 million clones, about 93% recorded once. Cells designated naive CD8 were CD45RO-negative and were positively selected for CCR7, with terminally differentiated effector memory CD45RA+ cells excluded. The specimen sequenced was naive CD8+ T cells from PBMCs. The receptors come from a young man in good health. Some clones in this sample may be carry-over from other donors' samples.

The chain has TRBV7-9 and TRBJ2-7; TRBD2 is a possible D gene (5 bases). With 8 bases removed from V and 2 bases from J, the gap between germline ends came to 19 bases. From germline, CDR1 is SEHNR and CDR2 FQNEAQ (reference sequence). This CDR3 is 15 amino acids long. Written as DNA, the CDR3 is TGTGCCAGCGGGAGTCCTTTAGGATGGGCCTACGAGCAGTACTTC. Protein sequence: CASGSPLGWAYEQYF. The entire variable domain, with the rest obtained from reference TRBV7-9 and TRBJ2-7, is as follows: DTGVSQNPRHKITKRGQNVTFRCDPISEHNRLYWYRQTLGQGPEFLTYFQNEAQLEKSRLLSDRFSAERPKGSFSTLEIQRTEQGDSAMYLCASGSPLGWAYEQYFGPGTRLTVT.

The V gene is TRBV6-6, the J gene TRBJ2-1, with D perhaps TRBD1 (6 bases). The CDR3 is made up of 15 amino acids. Trimming removed 6 bases from V and 3 bases from J, with 15 bases in between. Germline CDR1 and CDR2: MNHNY and SVGAGI (reference sequence). CDR3 nucleotides: TGTGCCAGCAGCCATAGGGACACAGGCTACAATGAGCAGTTCTTC. Its translation: CASSHRDTGYNEQFF.

This clone occurred a few times. The chain employs TRBV18 and TRBJ2-7, with unresolved D. Trimming pared 3 bases from V and 5 bases from J, leaving 8 bases between. Germline CDR1 is KGHSH and CDR2 is LQKENI. The CDR3 contains 12 residues. CDR3 region: CASSPPGDEQYF. DNA for the CDR3: TGTGCCAGCTCACCCCCCGGAGACGAGCAGTACTTC.

V and J are TRBV27 and TRBJ2-2; 11 bases are a match to TRBD1. V lost 8 bases, J lost 6 bases, and 11 bases stayed unmatched. The CDR3 sequence is 16 residues long. Germline V lookup: CDR1 MNHEY, CDR2 SMNVEV (reference sequence). Here the CDR3 reads CASGAGTGGAAGELFF. CDR3 bases: TGTGCCAGCGGAGCCGGGACAGGGGGTGCAGCCGGGGAGCTGTTTTTT.

The chain carries TRBV23-1 and TRBJ1-1; D remains ambiguous. TRBV23-1 is designated an ORF whose function remains uncertain. V lost 10 bases, J lost 3 bases, and 12 bases lay in between. The CDR3 loop spans 12 amino acids. Written as DNA, the CDR3 is TGCGCCATCCGACATCAGGACACTGAAGCTTTCTTT. As protein: CAIRHQDTEAFF.

CDR3 sequence: CASSYSHTGEEKLFF. In DNA form, the CDR3 reads TGTGCCAGCAGTTACTCGCACACCGGAGAAGAAAAACTGTTTTTT. The chain is built from TRBV6-5 and TRBJ1-4; D gene ambiguous. CDR1 MNHEY and CDR2 SVGAGI come from the germline V gene. Trimming cost V 0 bases and J 8 bases, with 13 bases left between them. This CDR3 spans 15 amino acids.

With respect to this clone: The same CDR3 arises from other DNA sequences in this sample as well. V is TRBV10-3 and J is TRBJ1-1, with D possibly matching TRBD1 (5 bases). CDR1 is ENHRY, CDR2 SYGVKD, per germline. The CDR3 has 13 residues. Trimming took off 5 bases at V and 0 bases at J, with 7 bases between the two ends. The chain's CDR3 is CAISQGMNTEAFF. The CDR3 DNA reads TGTGCCATCAGTCAGGGCATGAACACTGAAGCTTTCTTT.

This chain joins TRBV2 and TRBJ2-7; 9 positions match TRBD1. This CDR3 comprises 13 residues. Germline-derived CDR1 and CDR2 are SNHLY and FYNNEI. V trimming: 8 bases; J trimming: 1 base; junction bases outside the gene matches: 3. The CDR3 reads CASFGTGSYEQYF. The DNA for the CDR3 is TGTGCCAGCTTTGGGACAGGGTCCTACGAGCAGTACTTC.

Points on this clone: Other DNA sequences from this sample encode an identical CDR3 as well. The chain joins TRBV9 to TRBJ2-7; 7 nucleotides align to TRBD2. The V and J ends lost 0 bases and 4 bases, in that order; junction bases with no gene match: 4. The length of the CDR3 is 14 residues. Germline-derived CDR1 and CDR2 are SGDLS and YYNGEE. CDR3: CASSVGGSGYEQYF. CDR3 sequence (DNA): TGTGCCAGCAGCGTAGGGGGTAGCGGGTACGAGCAGTACTTC.

The chain joins TRBV2 to TRBJ1-2, with 8 positions matching TRBD1. V lost 6 bases and J lost 6; bases outside the gene matches: 9. This CDR3 spans 14 amino acids. CDR1 SNHLY and CDR2 FYNNEI come from the germline V gene. The CDR3 region is CASRKTGQEDGYTF. The CDR3 bases are TGTGCCAGCAGAAAGACGGGACAGGAAGATGGCTACACCTTC.

The CDR3 region has the DNA TGTGCCTGGAGTAGCGGGGCGGGGGGGCCAGATACGCAGTATTTT. Its translation: CAWSSGAGGPDTQYF. The chain carries TRBV30 and TRBJ2-3; 9 bases are shared with TRBD2. The germline V gene encodes CDR1 GTSNPN and CDR2 SVGIG (reference sequence). The CDR3 covers 15 residues. V lost 2 bases, J lost 4 bases, and 7 bases stayed unmatched. The full variable domain, with the rest looked up from reference TRBV30 and TRBJ2-3, is SQTIHQWPATLVQPVGSPLSLECTVEGTSNPNLYWYRQAAGRGLQLLFYSVGIGQISSEVPQNLSASRPQDRQFILSSKKLLLSDSGFYLCAWSSGAGGPDTQYFGPGTRLTVL.

The rearrangement links TRBV10-2 to TRBJ2-1; tentatively, D is TRBD2 (6 bases). Between the trimmed V and J ends, which lost 7 bases and 4 bases, there was a span of 20 bases. The CDR3 has 16 residues. Germline V gene data show CDR1 as WSHSY and CDR2 as SAAADI. The CDR3 region is CASTVGLANSYNEQFF. DNA for the CDR3: TGCGCCAGCACCGTAGGGCTAGCGAACAGTTACAATGAGCAGTTCTTC.

V gene TRBV5-6 combines with J gene TRBJ2-1; no clear D gene. The CDR3 totals 14 residues. Germline CDR1 SGHDT, CDR2 YYEEEE. V lost 6 bases, J lost 2 bases, and 12 bases lay in between. The CDR3 region has the DNA TGTGCCAGCACCCCGTCTTGGGCCTACAATGAGCAGTTCTTC. Translating gives CASTPSWAYNEQFF.

The chain recombines TRBV28 with TRBJ2-5; D gene ambiguous. This CDR3 contains 11 residues. The ends were cut back, 4 bases at V and 5 bases at J, with 5 bases in the middle. The V gene's germline CDR1 is MDHEN and CDR2 SYDVKM. CDR3 in amino acids: CASSSKETQYF. The CDR3 bases are TGTGCCAGCAGTTCCAAGGAGACCCAGTACTTC. Full variable domain (missing parts from reference TRBV28 and TRBJ2-5): DVKVTQSSRYLVKRTGEKVFLECVQDMDHENMFWYRQDPGLGLRLIYFSYDVKMKEKGDIPEGYSVSREKKERFSLILESASTNQTSMYLCASSSKETQYFGPGTRLLVL.